The 27 T cell receptor beta chains reported below all come from one sample, sequenced in a study of identical twins. Each CDR3 protein gets one entry after TCRdb re-called the 5' RACE reads with MiXCR. The data show 1.5 million or so distinct CDR3 sequences, roughly 35% seen once. The sample taken for sequencing was cord blood. The receptor source for this set is a newborn girl in good health.

Details on this clonotype: A single base separates this from a much larger clone, so it may be a read error. The chain joins TRBV6-5 to TRBJ2-3; 8 bases are a match to TRBD2. This CDR3 contains 14 residues. Per germline, CDR1 MNHEY and CDR2 SVGAGI. V dropped 7 bases and J dropped 0; count of bases not matched to a gene: 3. The CDR3 DNA reads TGTGCCAGCAAGGCTAGCGGGAGCACAGATACGCAGTATTTT. Its protein is CASKASGSTDTQYF.

This clonotype has just a few counts. The V gene is TRBV20-1, the J gene TRBJ2-3; D ambiguous. Trimming took off 3 bases at V and 2 bases at J, with 6 bases between the two ends. From germline, CDR1 is DFQATT and CDR2 SNEGSKA (reference sequence). This CDR3 spans 12 amino acids. CDR3 sequence: CSASSATDTQYF. The CDR3 DNA reads as TGCAGTGCTAGCTCAGCCACAGATACGCAGTATTTT.

V usage is TRBV20-1 and J usage is TRBJ1-5; D is ambiguous. The CDR3 spans 12 residues. Germline CDR1 and CDR2: DFQATT and SNEGSKA (reference sequence). V lost 5 bases and J 6 bases, leaving 11 bases between the germline ends. CDR3 DNA sequence: TGCAGTGCTCATTCTGCGGGTCAGCCCCAGCATTTT. Residues: CSAHSAGQPQHF.

CDR3: CASSSLQGPSHNEQFF. The CDR3 DNA reads as TGTGCCAGCAGCTCCCTCCAGGGGCCATCCCACAATGAGCAGTTCTTC. The chain is built from TRBV11-2 and TRBJ2-1; TRBD1 is a possible D gene (6 bases). The CDR3 extends over 16 amino acids. CDR1 is SGHAT, CDR2 FQNNGV, per germline. With 4 bases removed from V and 5 bases from J, the gap between germline ends came to 18 bases.

This clonotype showed up just once. This sequence joins TRBV20-1 and TRBJ1-5; D might be TRBD1 (5 bases). Trimming removed 3 bases from V and 0 bases from J, with 15 bases in between. CDR1 is DFQATT, CDR2 SNEGSKA, per germline (reference sequence). CDR3 length: 16 residues. The CDR3 loop is CSASLFHGASNQPQHF. The CDR3 nucleotides are TGCAGTGCTAGCCTTTTTCATGGGGCTAGCAATCAGCCCCAGCATTTT.

As concerns this clonotype: One junction end does not reproduce the germline sequence, and a read error may be involved. This sequence joins TRBV5-1 and TRBJ2-1; TRBD1 is a possible D gene (6 bases). This CDR3 spans 16 amino acids. Looked up from germline, CDR1 is SGHRS and CDR2 is YFSETQ. In DNA, the CDR3 is TGCGCCAGCAGCTATGGGGGCCCAGGAGCACACAATGAGCGGTTCTTC. It translates to CASSYGGPGAHNERFF.

The table lists this clonotype with a few counts. The V gene is TRBV28, the J gene TRBJ2-1; D ambiguous. V dropped 1 base and J dropped 9 bases, with 7 bases sitting between them. Germline values: CDR1 MDHEN, CDR2 SYDVKM. This CDR3 comprises 12 residues. Written as DNA, the CDR3 is TGTGCCAGCAGTTTATACAGTTTTGAGCAGTTCTTC. Protein sequence: CASSLYSFEQFF.

This clonotype was observed a few times. The chain is built from TRBV5-6 and TRBJ2-3, with D perhaps matching TRBD2 (6 bases). CDR3 length: 15 residues. Trimming removed 1 base from V and 2 bases from J, with 11 bases in between. Germline CDR1 reads SGHDT; CDR2 reads YYEEEE. CDR3 nucleotides: TGTGCCAGCAGCTTGTTACGGGAGTACACAGATACGCAGTATTTT. This encodes CASSLLREYTDTQYF.

This clonotype was counted only a few times. CDR3 coding DNA: TGTGCCAGCAGTTCCCCGGGACTAGCGGGAGGCCGTATCTACAATGAGCAGTTCTTC. It is translated as CASSSPGLAGGRIYNEQFF. The rearrangement uses TRBV12-3 or TRBV12-4 and TRBJ2-1; TRBD2 matches 15 bases. This CDR3 comprises 19 residues. Germline trimming cut 4 bases from V and 3 bases from J; bases unmatched to any gene: 10.

J is TRBJ2-5 and V is TRBV29-1; 9 nucleotides line up with TRBD2. The junction had 4 bases not matched to a gene; V was cut back by 4 bases and J by 1 base. The CDR3 consists of 14 residues. The germline gives CDR1 SQVTM, CDR2 ANQGSEA. CDR3 amino acids: CSVGRLAAQETQYF. In nucleotides, the CDR3 is TGCAGCGTTGGTCGACTAGCGGCCCAAGAGACCCAGTACTTC.

This clonotype was counted between two and nine times. The genes are TRBV7-8 and TRBJ2-7; TRBD2 matches at 10 bases. This CDR3 is 17 amino acids long. CDR1 is SGHVS and CDR2 is FQNEAQ in the germline V gene. V lost 0 bases to trimming and J lost 1 base; unmatched junction nucleotides: 6. In nucleotides, the CDR3 is TGTGCCAGCAGCTTAGCTTCAATAGCGGGAGGTTCCTACGAGCAGTACTTC. Amino acids: CASSLASIAGGSYEQYF.

This chain connects TRBV25-1 to TRBJ1-4, with unresolved D. The CDR3 totals 10 residues. Germline CDR1 MGHDK, CDR2 SYGVNS. V lost 10 bases and J 4 bases, leaving 4 bases between the germline ends. The CDR3 is CATHNEKLFF. The CDR3, as DNA: TGTGCCACCCATAATGAAAAACTGTTTTTT.

This chain joins TRBV19 and TRBJ2-1; the D gene is possibly TRBD1 (6 bases). Germline CDR1 reads LNHDA; CDR2 reads SQIVND (reference sequence). With 6 bases removed from V and 7 bases from J, the gap between germline ends came to 13 bases. The length of the CDR3 is 13 residues. The CDR3: CASREGDRNEQFF. CDR3 nucleotide sequence: TGTGCCAGTAGAGAGGGGGACCGAAATGAGCAGTTCTTC. The full variable domain, rest sourced from reference TRBV19 and TRBJ2-1, is DGGITQSPKYLFRKEGQNVTLSCEQNLNHDAMYWYRQDPGQGLRLIYYSQIVNDFQKGDIAEGYSVSREKKESFPLTVTSAQKNPTAFYLCASREGDRNEQFFGPGTRLTVL.

Only a few counts were recorded for this clonotype. The J gene is TRBJ2-3, the V gene TRBV10-3; 12 positions match TRBD2. The ends lost 10 bases at V and 6 bases at J; junction bases unmatched: 17. Germline V gives CDR1 ENHRY, CDR2 SYGVKD. The CDR3 runs to 17 residues. CDR3 nucleotide sequence: TGTGCCACTAACGAGGGCGGACTAGCGGGGTCTCGGGATACGCAGTATTTT. Its protein product is CATNEGGLAGSRDTQYF.

The gene calls are TRBV11-1 and TRBJ1-1; D is unresolved. Germline V gene lookup returns CDR1 SGHAT and CDR2 FQDESV (reference sequence). Trimming stripped 7 bases from V and 1 base from J, with 13 bases between. There are 14 residues in the CDR3. Written as DNA, the CDR3 is TGTGCCAGCAAGACGCCGAGCGGGAACACTGAAGCTTTCTTT. Translated, it gives CASKTPSGNTEAFF.

The chain joins TRBV11-2 to TRBJ2-2; 11 bases align to TRBD2. CDR3 size: 17 residues. With V trimmed by 0 bases and J by 1 base, 1 base remained unmatched. The germline V gene has CDR1 SGHAT and CDR2 FQNNGV. CDR3 nucleotides: TGTGCCAGCAGCTTAGAAGGGACTAGCGGGAACACCGGGGAGCTGTTTTTT. As protein: CASSLEGTSGNTGELFF.

The chain recombines TRBV20-1 with TRBJ2-1; 8 bases align to TRBD2. V dropped 2 bases and J dropped 6; count of bases not matched to a gene: 6. Germline lookup yields CDR1 DFQATT and CDR2 SNEGSKA (reference sequence). This CDR3 has 14 residues. Written as DNA, the CDR3 is TGCAGTGCTAGAAGAGGGACTAGTGGCAATGAGCAGTTCTTC. It encodes CSARRGTSGNEQFF.

This clonotype was counted only a few times. The V call is TRBV7-9, the J call TRBJ2-3; unclear D gene. The CDR3 has 16 amino acids. CDR1 is SEHNR and CDR2 is FQNEAQ in the germline V gene (reference sequence). V was shortened by 1 base and J by 2 bases, with 13 bases between the two germline ends. The CDR3 nucleotides are TGTGCCAGCAGCTTAGTCCGAGACTTCAACACAGATACGCAGTATTTT. Translation: CASSLVRDFNTDTQYF.

The chain employs TRBV20-1 and TRBJ1-1; 8 nucleotides match TRBD1. With 1 base clipped from V and 3 bases from J, the junction kept 10 bases outside the gene matches. This CDR3 region has 16 residues. The germline gives CDR1 DFQATT, CDR2 SNEGSKA (reference sequence). The CDR3 is CSARGTGRVQDTEAFF. In DNA, the CDR3 is TGCAGTGCTAGAGGGACAGGGAGGGTTCAGGACACTGAAGCTTTCTTT.

The CDR3 sequence: CSANHRIRTSGRSGQETQYF. The CDR3 nucleotides are TGCAGTGCAAACCACCGTATAAGGACTAGCGGGAGGAGCGGTCAAGAGACCCAGTACTTC. The chain links TRBV20-1 to TRBJ2-5, with 14 bases matching TRBD2. The V gene's germline CDR1 is DFQATT and CDR2 SNEGSKA (reference sequence). CDR3 length equals 20 residues. The J segment lost 2 bases and the V segment lost 6 bases, leaving 20 bases of the junction unmatched.

This chain uses TRBV20-1 with TRBJ1-2; D is uncertain. Germline CDR1 and CDR2: DFQATT and SNEGSKA (reference sequence). The CDR3 contains 12 residues. Trimming left V 2 bases short and J 8 bases short, with 12 bases between. CDR3 nucleotides: TGCAGTGCTAGATGGGGAGTTGGGGGCTACACCTTC. The encoded protein is CSARWGVGGYTF.

The J gene is TRBJ2-1, the V gene TRBV5-1; 9 bases are shared with TRBD1. Germline values: CDR1 SGHRS, CDR2 YFSETQ. V shed 0 bases and J 6 bases; nucleotides not matched to a gene: 4. The CDR3 runs to 15 residues. Here the CDR3 DNA reads TGCGCCAGCAGCTTGGCCGGGACAGGGCGCAATGAGCAGTTCTTC. Translating gives CASSLAGTGRNEQFF. Based on the CDR3 plus reference TRBV5-1 and TRBJ2-1, the full variable domain is KAGVTQTPRYLIKTRGQQVTLSCSPISGHRSVSWYQQTPGQGLQFLFEYFSETQRNKGNFPGRFSGRQFSNSRSEMNVSTLELGDSALYLCASSLAGTGRNEQFFGPGTRLTVL.

This clonotype occurred a few times. The chain links TRBV20-1 to TRBJ2-7; 8 bases fit TRBD2. The CDR3 extends over 13 amino acids. Germline CDR1 reads DFQATT; CDR2 reads SNEGSKA (reference sequence). The J segment lost 4 bases and the V segment lost 7 bases, leaving 9 bases of the junction unmatched. As DNA, the CDR3 is TGCAGTGTCCCGGGACTAGGGTTATACGAGCAGTACTTC. It translates to CSVPGLGLYEQYF.

This clonotype showed up just a few times. V is TRBV20-1 and J is TRBJ2-7; 8 nucleotides line up with TRBD1. CDR1 and CDR2 (germline): DFQATT, SNEGSKA (reference sequence). CDR3 length: 14 residues. Unmatched junction bases numbered 11, after V lost 4 bases and J lost 6 bases. The CDR3 protein is CSAKKGQGAREQYF. The CDR3 DNA is TGCAGTGCTAAAAAGGGGCAGGGGGCGCGCGAGCAGTACTTC.

The chain carries TRBV12-3 or TRBV12-4 and TRBJ2-5; D may be TRBD2 (5 bases). Deletions cut 9 bases from V and 2 bases from J, with 7 bases between. The CDR3 is made up of 11 amino acids. CDR3 in amino acids: CASTGQETQYF. In DNA form, the CDR3 reads TGTGCCAGTACGGGGCAAGAGACCCAGTACTTC.

In its sample, this clonotype was seen many times. CDR3 loop: CAISESTLYNEQFF. The CDR3 DNA sequence: TGTGCCATCAGTGAGTCGACCCTATACAATGAGCAGTTCTTC. The chain couples TRBV10-3 to TRBJ2-1; D call uncertain. This CDR3 is 14 amino acids long. Germline assignment: CDR1 ENHRY and CDR2 SYGVKD. V lost 0 bases and J lost 4, with 7 bases in between.

V and J are TRBV20-1 and TRBJ2-5; 10 bases are a match to TRBD2. The V and J ends lost 0 bases and 4 bases, in that order; junction bases with no gene match: 8. CDR1 and CDR2 from the germline V gene are DFQATT and SNEGSKA (reference sequence). CDR3 size: 16 residues. Written as DNA, the CDR3 is TGCAGTGCTAGAGATCGAGCTAGCGGGAGTGTAGAGACCCAGTACTTC. Translated, it gives CSARDRASGSVETQYF.